Below, 19 T cell receptor beta chains from the same sample are listed, as sequenced in a study of T cells after yellow fever vaccination. TCRdb fed the 5' RACE reads into MiXCR, producing one record per CDR3 protein. The sample consists of about 320,000 distinct CDR3 sequences, roughly 10% of them appearing once. The specimen was CD4+ T cells sorted from PBMCs, collected 45 days after the yellow fever booster vaccination. These receptor sequences come from a man between 18 and 35 years old who received the YFV17D yellow fever vaccine.

This chain connects TRBV18 to TRBJ2-5; a weak D match, TRBD1 (5 bases). V lost 5 bases and J lost 5, with 15 bases in between. The CDR3 is made up of 14 amino acids. Looked up from germline, CDR1 is KGHSH and CDR2 is LQKENI. DNA for the CDR3: TGTGCCAGCTCAACAGCAGGGATCATCGAGACCCAGTACTTC. This encodes CASSTAGIIETQYF.

This clonotype was recorded a few times. The chain is built from TRBV6-6 and TRBJ2-7, with TRBD2 as a possible D gene (5 bases). Trimming pared 8 bases from V and 7 bases from J, leaving 12 bases between. CDR1 is MNHNY and CDR2 is SVGAGI in the germline V gene (reference sequence). The CDR3 runs 11 residues. The CDR3 DNA follows: TGTGCCAGCCATTATCGGGGAGAGCAGTACGTC. Translated: CASHYRGEQYV.

The gene calls are TRBV28 and TRBJ1-5; D is ambiguous. Trimming removed 11 bases at V and 5 bases at J, with 16 bases between. Germline V gene data show CDR1 as MDHEN and CDR2 as SYDVKM. CDR3 size: 13 residues. The CDR3 sequence: CAHSGLTYQPQHF. CDR3 coding DNA: TGTGCCCACTCTGGGTTGACGTATCAGCCCCAGCATTTT. Full variable domain (outside the CDR3, taken from reference TRBV28 and TRBJ1-5): DVKVTQSSRYLVKRTGEKVFLECVQDMDHENMFWYRQDPGLGLRLIYFSYDVKMKEKGDIPEGYSVSREKKERFSLILESASTNQTSMYLCAHSGLTYQPQHFGDGTRLSIL.

This clonotype has ten or more counts. This chain links TRBV9 with TRBJ2-3; 8 bases align to TRBD2. From germline, CDR1 is SGDLS and CDR2 YYNGEE. Trimming removed 0 bases from V and 5 bases from J; junction bases left unmatched: 5. The CDR3 consists of 15 residues. The CDR3 sequence is CASSVGTSHEDTQYF. In nucleotides, the CDR3 is TGTGCCAGCAGCGTAGGGACTAGCCATGAAGATACGCAGTATTTT.

This chain connects TRBV7-2 to TRBJ2-5; maybe TRBD2 (6 bases). Trimming took 8 bases from V and 5 from J, leaving 15 bases between them. Germline-derived CDR1 and CDR2 are SGHTA and FQGNSA. The CDR3 is made up of 13 amino acids. In DNA, the CDR3 is TGTGCCAGCGGGAGGATAGCAGGGGAGACCCAGTACTTC. Its protein product is CASGRIAGETQYF.

This clonotype appeared many times. The V gene is TRBV10-3, the J gene TRBJ1-6, with unresolved D. Germline CDR1 ENHRY, CDR2 SYGVKD. V was pared by 7 bases and J by 10 bases, with 17 bases between. CDR3 length: 14 residues. CDR3 loop: CAITIEPKDSPLHF. CDR3 DNA sequence: TGTGCCATCACCATAGAACCGAAAGACTCACCCCTCCACTTT.

This clonotype was recorded at least ten times. The chain is built from TRBV7-3 and TRBJ2-2; 8 bases align to TRBD2. The germline V gene has CDR1 SGHTA and CDR2 FQGTGA. V was clipped by 5 bases and J by 4 bases; unmatched bases: 3. This CDR3 is built from 14 residues. CDR3 bases: TGTGCCAGCAGCAATCGGGGGGGCACCGGGGAGCTGTTTTTT. Its translation: CASSNRGGTGELFF.

This clonotype was observed a few times. The rearrangement uses TRBV12-3 or TRBV12-4 and TRBJ2-2; unclear D gene. The CDR3 loop spans 13 amino acids. The V and J ends lost 6 bases and 4 bases respectively, with 9 bases between them. This chain's CDR3 is CASRPHGTGELFF. In DNA, the CDR3 is TGTGCCAGCAGACCTCATGGCACCGGGGAGCTGTTTTTT.

The V call is TRBV18, the J call TRBJ1-6, with D perhaps TRBD1 (5 bases). The CDR3 contains 15 residues. V lost 3 bases, J lost 7 bases, and 13 bases lay in between. Per germline, CDR1 KGHSH and CDR2 LQKENI. The CDR3 nucleotides read TGTGCCAGCTCACCTGCCGCAGGGCAGAATTCACCCCTCCACTTT. It translates to CASSPAAGQNSPLHF.

Only a few counts were recorded for this clonotype. This chain connects TRBV18 to TRBJ1-1, with D tentatively TRBD1 (6 bases). V was pared by 2 bases and J by 5 bases, with 12 bases between. Germline V CDR1 and CDR2: KGHSH, LQKENI. This CDR3 comprises 14 residues. CDR3 protein: CASSPNQGRTEAFF. The CDR3 nucleotides are TGTGCCAGCTCACCAAATCAGGGGAGGACTGAAGCTTTCTTT.

The chain couples TRBV14 to TRBJ1-4; the D is unclear. The CDR3 loop spans 11 amino acids. Germline V gene data show CDR1 as SGHDN and CDR2 as FVKESK. The V gene lost 1 base and the J gene lost 10 bases, with 4 bases spanning the gap. Written as DNA, the CDR3 is TGTGCCAGCAGCCAAGGAGGAAAACTGTTTTTT. Protein: CASSQGGKLFF.

J is TRBJ1-1 and V is TRBV7-2; possible D gene TRBD1, 5 bases. CDR1 and CDR2 (germline): SGHTA, FQGNSA. Trimming stripped 4 bases from V and 4 bases from J, with 19 bases between. The CDR3 loop spans 16 amino acids. The CDR3 sequence: CASSSVGGEFGTEAFF. CDR3 sequence (DNA): TGTGCCAGCAGCTCCGTGGGGGGTGAGTTCGGCACTGAAGCTTTCTTT. The full variable domain, in which reference TRBV7-2 and TRBJ1-1 provide the parts outside the CDR3, is GAGVSQSPSNKVTEKGKDVELRCDPISGHTALYWYRQSLGQGLEFLIYFQGNSAPDKSGLPSDRFSAERTGGSVSTLTIQRTQQEDSAVYLCASSSVGGEFGTEAFFGQGTRLTVV.

This clonotype has ten or more counts. The chain employs TRBV12-3 or TRBV12-4 and TRBJ2-1; 9 bases fit TRBD2. This CDR3 has 14 amino acids. After removal of 3 bases from V and 5 bases from J, the junction contained 2 bases not matched to a gene. CDR3 DNA sequence: TGTGCCAGCAGTTTTAGCGGGGGCAACAATGAGCAGTTCTTC. Amino acids: CASSFSGGNNEQFF.

This clonotype was picked up a small number of times. The J gene is TRBJ2-7, the V gene TRBV2, with D possibly being TRBD2 (5 bases). V was trimmed by 3 bases and J by 7 bases, leaving 19 bases between them. Germline CDR1 reads SNHLY; CDR2 reads FYNNEI. This CDR3 spans 15 amino acids. The DNA of the CDR3 is TGTGCCAGCAGTGAGTTCCTTTCGGGCCCGGGAGAGCAGTACGTC. It codes for CASSEFLSGPGEQYV.

The chain combines TRBV20-1 with TRBJ2-2; TRBD2 agrees at 10 bases. J lost 3 bases, V lost 6 bases, and 4 bases had no gene match. The CDR3 sequence is 14 residues long. The germline CDR1 and CDR2 sequences are DFQATT and SNEGSKA (reference sequence). The CDR3 is CSAQGLADTGELFF. The CDR3 nucleotides read TGCAGTGCACAAGGACTAGCGGACACCGGGGAGCTGTTTTTT.

The chain employs TRBV2 and TRBJ2-7, with 7 bases lining up with TRBD1. The CDR3 runs 14 residues. The V and J ends lost 7 bases and 6 bases, in that order; junction bases with no gene match: 12. The germline V gene has CDR1 SNHLY and CDR2 FYNNEI. The CDR3: CASKEDRFSSEQYV. CDR3 sequence (DNA): TGTGCCAGCAAGGAGGACAGGTTCTCATCCGAGCAGTACGTC.

In its sample, this clonotype was seen a few times. The genes are TRBV2 and TRBJ1-4; D not resolved. Trimming removed 7 bases at V and 2 bases at J, with 5 bases between. There are 12 residues in the CDR3. CDR1 is SNHLY, CDR2 FYNNEI, per germline. The CDR3 here is CASTRTNEKLFF. CDR3 bases: TGTGCCAGCACCAGGACTAATGAAAAACTGTTTTTT.

The chain links TRBV7-2 to TRBJ2-3, with D perhaps given as TRBD1 or TRBD2 (6 bases each). The CDR3 spans 16 residues. The germline CDR1 and CDR2 sequences are SGHTA and FQGNSA. The germline V and J ends were trimmed by 2 bases and 5 bases, with 17 bases remaining between them. The CDR3 region is CASSLSGAPREDTQYF. CDR3 nucleotide sequence: TGTGCCAGCAGCTTATCGGGGGCCCCTCGGGAAGATACGCAGTATTTT.

This clonotype occurred a few times. The genes are TRBV27 and TRBJ2-7, with TRBD2 matching over 13 bases. CDR3 length: 13 amino acids. Germline CDR1 MNHEY, CDR2 SMNVEV (reference sequence). V trimming: 5 bases; J trimming: 5 bases; junction bases outside the gene matches: 0. The CDR3 DNA reads TGTGCCAGCAGTGGACTAGCGGGGGACGAGCAGTACTTC. Translation: CASSGLAGDEQYF.